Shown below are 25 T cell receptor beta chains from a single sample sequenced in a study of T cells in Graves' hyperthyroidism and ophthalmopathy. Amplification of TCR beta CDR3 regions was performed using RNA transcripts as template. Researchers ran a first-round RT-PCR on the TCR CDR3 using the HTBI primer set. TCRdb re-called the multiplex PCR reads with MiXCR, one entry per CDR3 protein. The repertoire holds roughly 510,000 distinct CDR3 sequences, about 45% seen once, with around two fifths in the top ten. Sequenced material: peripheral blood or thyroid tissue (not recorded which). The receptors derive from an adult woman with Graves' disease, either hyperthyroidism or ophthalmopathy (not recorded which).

The DNA of the CDR3 is TGTGCCACCCGGCTTACAGTTAACTCCTACGAGCAGTACTTC. It codes for CATRLTVNSYEQYF. This rearrangement joins TRBV10-3 to TRBJ2-7; no firm D call. The V gene's germline CDR1 is ENHRY and CDR2 SYGVKD. The CDR3 has 14 amino acids. Trimming cost V 10 bases and J 0 bases, with 16 bases left between them.

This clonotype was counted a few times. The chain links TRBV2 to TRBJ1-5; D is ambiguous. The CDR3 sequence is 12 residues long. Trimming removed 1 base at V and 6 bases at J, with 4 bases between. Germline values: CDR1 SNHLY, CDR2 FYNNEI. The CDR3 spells CASSEVGQPQHF. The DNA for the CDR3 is TGTGCCAGCAGTGAAGTGGGTCAGCCCCAGCATTTT.

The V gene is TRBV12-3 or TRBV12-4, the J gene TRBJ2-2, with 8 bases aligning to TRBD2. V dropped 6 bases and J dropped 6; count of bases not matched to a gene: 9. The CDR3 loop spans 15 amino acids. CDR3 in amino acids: CASSNPAGAPGELFF. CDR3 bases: TGTGCCAGCAGCAATCCAGCGGGAGCTCCCGGGGAGCTGTTTTTT.

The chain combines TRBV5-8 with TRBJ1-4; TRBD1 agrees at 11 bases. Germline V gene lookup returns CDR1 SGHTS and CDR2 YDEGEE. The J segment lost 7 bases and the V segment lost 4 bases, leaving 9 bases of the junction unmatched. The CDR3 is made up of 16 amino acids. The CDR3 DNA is TGTGCCAGCAGCGAAGGACAGGGGGCCTTTGGTGAAAAACTGTTTTTT. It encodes CASSEGQGAFGEKLFF. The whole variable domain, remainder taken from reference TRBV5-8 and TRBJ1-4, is EAGVTQSPTHLIKTRGQQATLRCSPISGHTSVYWYQQALGLGLQFLLWYDEGEERNRGNFPPRFSGRQFPNYSSELNVNALELEDSALYLCASSEGQGAFGEKLFFGSGTQLSVL.

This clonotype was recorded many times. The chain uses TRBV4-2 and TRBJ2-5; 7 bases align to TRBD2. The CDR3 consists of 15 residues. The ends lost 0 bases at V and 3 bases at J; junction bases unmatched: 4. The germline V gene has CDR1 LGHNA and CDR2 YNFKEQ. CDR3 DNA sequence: TGTGCCAGCAGCCAAGAGGCAGGGAGGGAAGAGACCCAGTACTTC. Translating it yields CASSQEAGREETQYF.

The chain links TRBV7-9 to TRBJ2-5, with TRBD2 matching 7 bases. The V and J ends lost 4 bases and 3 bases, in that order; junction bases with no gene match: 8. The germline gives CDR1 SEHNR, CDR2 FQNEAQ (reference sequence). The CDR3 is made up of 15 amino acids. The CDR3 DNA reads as TGTGCCAGCAGCTCCCCCCGTGGACTAGAAGAGACCCAGTACTTC. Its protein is CASSSPRGLEETQYF.

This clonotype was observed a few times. In DNA, the CDR3 is TGCGCCAGCAGCTGGGGACTAGGACGGCTCATGAACACTGAAGCTTTCTTT. It encodes CASSWGLGRLMNTEAFF. This chain connects TRBV5-1 to TRBJ1-1; D might be TRBD1 (5 bases). The germline V gene encodes CDR1 SGHRS and CDR2 YFSETQ. The CDR3 is 17 amino acids. Trimming took 3 bases from V and 0 from J, leaving 18 bases between them.

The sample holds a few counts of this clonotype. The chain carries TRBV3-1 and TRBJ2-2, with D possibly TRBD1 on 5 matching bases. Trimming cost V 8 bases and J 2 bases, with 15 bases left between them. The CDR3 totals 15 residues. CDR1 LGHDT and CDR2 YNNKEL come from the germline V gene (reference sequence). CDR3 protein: CASGETVANTGELFF. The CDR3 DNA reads TGTGCCAGCGGAGAGACAGTAGCCAACACCGGGGAGCTGTTTTTT.

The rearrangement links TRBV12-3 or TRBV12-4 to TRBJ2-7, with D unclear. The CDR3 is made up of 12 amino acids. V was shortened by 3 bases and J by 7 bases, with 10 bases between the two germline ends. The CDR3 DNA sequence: TGTGCCAGCAGTTTGGGCCTGCTTGAGCAGTACTTC. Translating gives CASSLGLLEQYF.

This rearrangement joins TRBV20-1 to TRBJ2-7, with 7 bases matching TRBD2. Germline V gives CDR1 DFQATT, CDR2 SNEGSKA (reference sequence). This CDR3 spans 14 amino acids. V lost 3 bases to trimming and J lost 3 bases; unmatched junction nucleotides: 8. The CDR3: CSARGGPRDYEQYF. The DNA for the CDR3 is TGCAGTGCTAGGGGAGGGCCAAGGGACTACGAGCAGTACTTC.

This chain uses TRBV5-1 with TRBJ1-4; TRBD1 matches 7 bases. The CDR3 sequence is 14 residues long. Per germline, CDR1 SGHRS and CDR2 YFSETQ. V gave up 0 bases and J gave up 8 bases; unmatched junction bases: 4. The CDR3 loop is CASSLEGAGEKLFF. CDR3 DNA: TGCGCCAGCAGCTTGGAGGGGGCAGGCGAAAAACTGTTTTTT.

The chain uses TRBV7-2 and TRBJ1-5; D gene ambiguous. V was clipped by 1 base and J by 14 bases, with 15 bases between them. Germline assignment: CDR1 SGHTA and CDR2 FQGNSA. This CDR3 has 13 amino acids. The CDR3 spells CASSLVVGSGEHF. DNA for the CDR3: TGTGCCAGCAGCTTAGTTGTAGGCTCAGGCGAGCATTTT. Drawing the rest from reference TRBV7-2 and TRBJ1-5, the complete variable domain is GAGVSQSPSNKVTEKGKDVELRCDPISGHTALYWYRQSLGQGLEFLIYFQGNSAPDKSGLPSDRFSAERTGGSVSTLTIQRTQQEDSAVYLCASSLVVGSGEHFGDGTRLSIL.

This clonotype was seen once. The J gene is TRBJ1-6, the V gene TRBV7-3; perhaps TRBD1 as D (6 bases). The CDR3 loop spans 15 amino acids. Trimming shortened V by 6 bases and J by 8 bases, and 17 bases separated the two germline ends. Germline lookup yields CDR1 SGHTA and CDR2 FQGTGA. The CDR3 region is CASSSYWAGDSPLHF. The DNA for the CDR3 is TGTGCCAGCAGTAGCTATTGGGCAGGGGATTCACCCCTCCACTTT.

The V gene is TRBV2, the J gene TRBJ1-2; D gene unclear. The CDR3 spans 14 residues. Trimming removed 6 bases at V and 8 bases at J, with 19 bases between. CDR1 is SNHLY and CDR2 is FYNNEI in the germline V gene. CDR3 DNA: TGTGCCAGCAGAAAGCTAGAGGGAGAAGGGGGCTACACCTTC. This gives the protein CASRKLEGEGGYTF.

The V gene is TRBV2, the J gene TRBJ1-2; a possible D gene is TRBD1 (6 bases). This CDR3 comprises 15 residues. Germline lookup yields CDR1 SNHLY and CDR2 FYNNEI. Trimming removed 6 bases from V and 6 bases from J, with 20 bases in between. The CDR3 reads CASSVQGPISDGYTF. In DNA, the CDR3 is TGTGCCAGCAGCGTACAGGGTCCGATTAGTGATGGCTACACCTTC.

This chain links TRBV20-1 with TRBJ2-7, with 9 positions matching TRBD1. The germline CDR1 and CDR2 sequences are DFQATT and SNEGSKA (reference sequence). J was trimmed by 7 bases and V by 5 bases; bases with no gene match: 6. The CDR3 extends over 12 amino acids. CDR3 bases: TGCAGTGCTGGGACAGGGAGAGAGGAGCAGTACTTC. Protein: CSAGTGREEQYF.

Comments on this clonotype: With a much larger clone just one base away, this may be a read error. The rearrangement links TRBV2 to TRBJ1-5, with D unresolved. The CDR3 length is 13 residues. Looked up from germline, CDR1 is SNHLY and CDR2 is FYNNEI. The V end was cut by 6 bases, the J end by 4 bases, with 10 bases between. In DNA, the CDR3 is TGTGCCAGCAGAATTAGGCGGAATCAGCCCCAGCATTTT. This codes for CASRIRRNQPQHF. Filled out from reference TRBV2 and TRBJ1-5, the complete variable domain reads EPEVTQTPSHQVTQMGQEVILRCVPISNHLYFYWYRQILGQKVEFLVSFYNNEISEKSEIFDDQFSVERPDGSNFTLKIRSTKLEDSAMYFCASRIRRNQPQHFGDGTRLSIL.

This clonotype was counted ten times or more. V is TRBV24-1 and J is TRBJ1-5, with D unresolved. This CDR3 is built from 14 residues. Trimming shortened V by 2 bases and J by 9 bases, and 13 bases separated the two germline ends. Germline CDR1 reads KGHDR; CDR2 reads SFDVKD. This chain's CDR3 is CATSDSSVPRPQHF. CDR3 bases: TGTGCCACCAGTGATTCGTCGGTCCCTAGGCCCCAGCATTTT.

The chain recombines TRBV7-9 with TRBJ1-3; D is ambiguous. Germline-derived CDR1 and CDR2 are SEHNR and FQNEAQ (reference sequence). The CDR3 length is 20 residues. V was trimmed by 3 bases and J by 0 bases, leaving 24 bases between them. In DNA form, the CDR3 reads TGTGCCAGCAGCTTCCCCCCAAGCCGTGGAGGATACAGCTCTGGAAACACCATATATTTT. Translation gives CASSFPPSRGGYSSGNTIYF.

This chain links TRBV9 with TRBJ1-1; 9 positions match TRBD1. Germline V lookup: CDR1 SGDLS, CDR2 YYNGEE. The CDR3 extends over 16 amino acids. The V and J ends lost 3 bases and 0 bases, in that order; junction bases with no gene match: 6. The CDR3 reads CASSGMGQGVNTEAFF. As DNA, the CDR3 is TGTGCCAGCAGCGGAATGGGACAGGGAGTGAACACTGAAGCTTTCTTT. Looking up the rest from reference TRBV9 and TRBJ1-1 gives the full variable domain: DSGVTQTPKHLITATGQRVTLRCSPRSGDLSVYWYQQSLDQGLQFLIQYYNGEERAKGNILERFSAQQFPDLHSELNLSSLELGDSALYFCASSGMGQGVNTEAFFGQGTRLTVV.

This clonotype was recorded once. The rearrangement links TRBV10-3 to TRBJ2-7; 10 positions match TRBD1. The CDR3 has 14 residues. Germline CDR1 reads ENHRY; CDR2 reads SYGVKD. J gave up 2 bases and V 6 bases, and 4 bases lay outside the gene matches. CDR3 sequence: CAIRTGTGAYEQYF. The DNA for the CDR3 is TGTGCCATCAGAACCGGGACAGGGGCCTACGAGCAGTACTTC.

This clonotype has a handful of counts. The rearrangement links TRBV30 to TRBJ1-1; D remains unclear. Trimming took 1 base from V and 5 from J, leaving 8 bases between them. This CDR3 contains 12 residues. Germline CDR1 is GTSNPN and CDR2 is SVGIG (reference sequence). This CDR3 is CAWSERRTEAFF. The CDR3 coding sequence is TGTGCCTGGAGTGAGAGACGGACTGAAGCTTTCTTT.

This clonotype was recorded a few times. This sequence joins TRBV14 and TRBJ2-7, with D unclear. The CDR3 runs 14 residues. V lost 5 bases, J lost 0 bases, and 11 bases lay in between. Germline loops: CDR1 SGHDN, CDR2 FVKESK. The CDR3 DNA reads TGTGCCAGCAGCACCCTGTTGAGCTCCTACGAGCAGTACTTC. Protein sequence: CASSTLLSSYEQYF.

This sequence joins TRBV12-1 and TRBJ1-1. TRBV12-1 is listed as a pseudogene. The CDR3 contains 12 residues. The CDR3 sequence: CASSLIVTEPFF. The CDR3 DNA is TGTGCCAGCAGCTTAATCGTCACTGAACCTTTCTTT.

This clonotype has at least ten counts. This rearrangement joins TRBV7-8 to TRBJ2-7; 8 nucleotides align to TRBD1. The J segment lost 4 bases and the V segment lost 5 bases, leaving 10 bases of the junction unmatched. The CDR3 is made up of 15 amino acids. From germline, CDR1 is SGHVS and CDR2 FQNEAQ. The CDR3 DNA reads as TGTGCCAGCAGCCGTGTTGGACAGGGAGGATACGAGCAGTACTTC. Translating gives CASSRVGQGGYEQYF.